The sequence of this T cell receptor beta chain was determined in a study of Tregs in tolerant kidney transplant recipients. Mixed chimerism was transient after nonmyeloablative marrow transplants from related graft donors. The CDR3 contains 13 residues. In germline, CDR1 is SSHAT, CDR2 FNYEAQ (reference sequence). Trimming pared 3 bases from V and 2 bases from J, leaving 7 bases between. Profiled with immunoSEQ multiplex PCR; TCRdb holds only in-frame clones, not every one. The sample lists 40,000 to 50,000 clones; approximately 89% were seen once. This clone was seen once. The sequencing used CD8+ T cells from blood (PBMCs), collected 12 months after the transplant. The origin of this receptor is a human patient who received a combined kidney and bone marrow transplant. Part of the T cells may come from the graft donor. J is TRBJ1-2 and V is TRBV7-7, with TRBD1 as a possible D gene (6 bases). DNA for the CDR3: TGTGCCAGCAGCTTTACAGGGAACTATGGCTACACCTTC. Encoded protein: CASSFTGNYGYTF.